This T cell receptor beta chain derives from a study of blood T cell repertoires in COVID-19. The table came from immunoSEQ multiplex PCR; TCRdb's copy has only in-frame clones and leaves some out. The sample records hundreds of thousands of clones, 85% to 90% being singletons. The CDR3 covers 13 residues. Per the germline V gene, CDR1 is KGHSH and CDR2 is LQKENI. The V gene lost 3 bases and the J gene lost 6 bases, with 11 bases spanning the gap. The receptor's source is a woman in her 50s with COVID-19, enrolled during active disease. The chain carries TRBV18 and TRBJ2-5; possibly TRBD2 for D (5 bases). The specimen was peripheral blood. The CDR3 spells CASSPQEVQTQYF. The DNA for the CDR3 is TGTGCCAGCTCACCTCAGGAGGTGCAGACCCAGTACTTC.